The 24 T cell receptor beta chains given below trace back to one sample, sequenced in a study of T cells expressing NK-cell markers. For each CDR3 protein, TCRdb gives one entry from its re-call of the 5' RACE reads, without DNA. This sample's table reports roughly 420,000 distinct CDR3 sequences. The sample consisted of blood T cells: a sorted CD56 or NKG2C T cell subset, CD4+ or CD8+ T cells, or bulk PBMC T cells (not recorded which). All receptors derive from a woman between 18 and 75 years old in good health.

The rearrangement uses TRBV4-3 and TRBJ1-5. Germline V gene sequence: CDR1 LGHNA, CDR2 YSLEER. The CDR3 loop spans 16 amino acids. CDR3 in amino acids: CASSQDRVRPHQPQHF.

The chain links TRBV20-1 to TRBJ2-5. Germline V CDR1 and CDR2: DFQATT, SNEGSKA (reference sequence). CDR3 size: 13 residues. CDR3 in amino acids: CSARGVQQETQYF.

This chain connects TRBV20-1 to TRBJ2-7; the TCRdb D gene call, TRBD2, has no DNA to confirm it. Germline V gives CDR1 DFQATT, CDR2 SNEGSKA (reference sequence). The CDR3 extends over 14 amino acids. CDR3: CSARTSGSTVEQYF.

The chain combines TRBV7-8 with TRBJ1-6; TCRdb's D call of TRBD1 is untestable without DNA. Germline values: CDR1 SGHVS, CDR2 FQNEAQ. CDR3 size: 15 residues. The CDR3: CASSLSTQGNSPLHF.

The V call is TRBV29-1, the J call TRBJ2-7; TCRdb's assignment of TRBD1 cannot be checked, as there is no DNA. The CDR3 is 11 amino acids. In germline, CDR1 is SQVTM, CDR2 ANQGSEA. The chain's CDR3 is CSAGQRGEQYF.

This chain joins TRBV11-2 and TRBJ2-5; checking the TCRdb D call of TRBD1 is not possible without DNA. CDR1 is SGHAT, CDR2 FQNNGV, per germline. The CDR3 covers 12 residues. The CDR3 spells CASVTGGETQYF.

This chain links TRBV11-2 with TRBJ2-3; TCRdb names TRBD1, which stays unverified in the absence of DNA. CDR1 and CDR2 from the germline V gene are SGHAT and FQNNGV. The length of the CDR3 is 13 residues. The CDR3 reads CASGDRLRDTQYF. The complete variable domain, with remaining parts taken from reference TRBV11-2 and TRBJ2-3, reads EAGVAQSPRYKIIEKRQSVAFWCNPISGHATLYWYQQILGQGPKLLIQFQNNGVVDDSQLPKDRFSAERLKGVDSTLKIQPAKLEDSAVYLCASGDRLRDTQYFGPGTRLTVL.

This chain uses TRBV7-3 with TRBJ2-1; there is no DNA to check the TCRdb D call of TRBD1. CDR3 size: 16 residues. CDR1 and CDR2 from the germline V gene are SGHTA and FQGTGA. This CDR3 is CASSFGQTGSYNEQFF.

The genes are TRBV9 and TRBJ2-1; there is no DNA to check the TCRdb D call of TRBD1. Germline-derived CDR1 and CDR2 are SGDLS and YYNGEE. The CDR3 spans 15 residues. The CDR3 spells CASSATGTNYNEQFF.

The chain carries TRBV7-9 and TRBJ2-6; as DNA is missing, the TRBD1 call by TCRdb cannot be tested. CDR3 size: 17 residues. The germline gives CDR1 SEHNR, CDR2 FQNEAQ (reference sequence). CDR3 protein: CASSFPGRGSGANVLTF.

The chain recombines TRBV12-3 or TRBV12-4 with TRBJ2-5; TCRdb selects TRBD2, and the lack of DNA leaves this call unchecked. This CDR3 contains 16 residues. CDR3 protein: CASSSRTSGRTETQYF.

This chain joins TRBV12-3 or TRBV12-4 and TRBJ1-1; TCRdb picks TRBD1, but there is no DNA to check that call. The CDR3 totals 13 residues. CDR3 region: CASSWAPGTEAFF.

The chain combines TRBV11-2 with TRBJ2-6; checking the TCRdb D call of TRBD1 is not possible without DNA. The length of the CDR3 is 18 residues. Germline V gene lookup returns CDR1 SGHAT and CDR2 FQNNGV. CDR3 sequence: CASSPDGTYLSGANVLTF.

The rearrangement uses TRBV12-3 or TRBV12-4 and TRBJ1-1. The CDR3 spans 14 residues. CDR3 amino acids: CASSATRRNTEAFF.

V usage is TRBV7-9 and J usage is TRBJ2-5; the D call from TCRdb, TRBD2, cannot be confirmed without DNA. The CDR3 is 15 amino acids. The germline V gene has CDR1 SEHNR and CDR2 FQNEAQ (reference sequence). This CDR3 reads CASSLDGTREETQYF.

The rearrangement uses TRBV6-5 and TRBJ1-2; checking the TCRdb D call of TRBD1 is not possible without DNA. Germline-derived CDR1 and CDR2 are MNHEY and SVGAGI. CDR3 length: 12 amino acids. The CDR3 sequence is CASKQGGYGYTF.

CDR3 in amino acids: CSARGYNRGQTYGYTF. The chain recombines TRBV20-1 with TRBJ1-2; TCRdb selects TRBD1, and the lack of DNA leaves this call unchecked. Germline V gene lookup returns CDR1 DFQATT and CDR2 SNEGSKA (reference sequence). This CDR3 contains 16 residues.

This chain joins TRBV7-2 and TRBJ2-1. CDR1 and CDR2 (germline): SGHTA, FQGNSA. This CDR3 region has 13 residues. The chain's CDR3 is CASSLVVTNEQFF.

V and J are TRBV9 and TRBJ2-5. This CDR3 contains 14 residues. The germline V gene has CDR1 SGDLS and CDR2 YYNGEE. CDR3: CASSVAPYQETQYF.

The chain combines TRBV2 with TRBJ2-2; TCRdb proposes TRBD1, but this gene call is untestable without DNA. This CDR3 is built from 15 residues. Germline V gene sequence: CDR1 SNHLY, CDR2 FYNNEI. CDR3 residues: CASSEPGGSTGELFF.

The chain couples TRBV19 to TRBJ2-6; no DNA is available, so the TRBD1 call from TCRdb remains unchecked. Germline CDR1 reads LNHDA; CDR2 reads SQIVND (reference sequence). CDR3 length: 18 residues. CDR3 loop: CASTPGTGAFIGANVLTF.

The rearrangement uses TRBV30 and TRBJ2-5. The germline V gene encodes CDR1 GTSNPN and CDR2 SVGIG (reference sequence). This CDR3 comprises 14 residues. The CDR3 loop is CAWSVNSEAGTHSF.

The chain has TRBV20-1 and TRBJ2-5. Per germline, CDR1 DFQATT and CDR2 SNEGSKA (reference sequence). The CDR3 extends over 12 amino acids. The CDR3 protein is CSARDRQETQYF.

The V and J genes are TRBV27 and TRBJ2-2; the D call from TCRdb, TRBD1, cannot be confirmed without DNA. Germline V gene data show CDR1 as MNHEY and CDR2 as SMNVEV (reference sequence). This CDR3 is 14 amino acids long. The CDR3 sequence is CASSLSGGPGGLFF.